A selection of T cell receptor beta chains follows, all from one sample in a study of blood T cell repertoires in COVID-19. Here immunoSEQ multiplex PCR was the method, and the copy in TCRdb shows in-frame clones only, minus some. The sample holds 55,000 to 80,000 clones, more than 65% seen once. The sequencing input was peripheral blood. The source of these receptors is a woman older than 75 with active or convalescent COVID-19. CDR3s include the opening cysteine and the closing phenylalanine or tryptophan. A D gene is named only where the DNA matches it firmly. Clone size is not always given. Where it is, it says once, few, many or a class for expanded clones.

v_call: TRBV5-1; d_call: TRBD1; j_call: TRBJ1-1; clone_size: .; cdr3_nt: TGCGCCAGCAGCTTGGGACAGGGGAAATCAGGGGACACTGAAGCTTTCTTT; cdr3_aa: CASSLGQGKSGDTEAFF
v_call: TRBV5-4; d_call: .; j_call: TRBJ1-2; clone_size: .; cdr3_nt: TGTGCCAGCAGCTTGGTGCCAGGGTCGCGTGGCTACACCTTC; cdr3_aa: CASSLVPGSRGYTF
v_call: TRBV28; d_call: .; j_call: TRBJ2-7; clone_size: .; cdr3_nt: TGTGCCAGCAGTTTATTTTTGGTAGCGGTATCCTCCTACGAGCAGTACTTC; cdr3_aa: CASSLFLVAVSSYEQYF
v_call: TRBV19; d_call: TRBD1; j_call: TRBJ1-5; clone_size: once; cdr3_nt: TGTGCCAGTAGTATAGCGGCAGGGGGCGGACAGCCCCAGCATTTT; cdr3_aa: CASSIAAGGGQPQHF
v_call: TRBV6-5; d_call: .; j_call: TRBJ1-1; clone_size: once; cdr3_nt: TGTGCCAGCGGGGAGGGGGTTTGGACTGAAGCTTTCTTT; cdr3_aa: CASGEGVWTEAFF
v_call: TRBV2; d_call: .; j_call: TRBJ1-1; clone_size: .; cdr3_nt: TGTGCCAGCAGTGCCGGCGGGGGCGGGTTCACTGAAGCTTTCTTT; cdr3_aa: CASSAGGGGFTEAFF
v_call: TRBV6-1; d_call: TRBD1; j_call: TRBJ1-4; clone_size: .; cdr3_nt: TGTGCCAGCATCTTACAGGGGGGATCTAATGAAAAACTGTTTTTT; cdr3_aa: CASILQGGSNEKLFF
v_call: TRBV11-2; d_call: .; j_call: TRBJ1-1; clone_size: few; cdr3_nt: TGTGCCAGCAGCTTCCCCGGGGATGATGAAGCTTTCTTT; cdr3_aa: CASSFPGDDEAFF
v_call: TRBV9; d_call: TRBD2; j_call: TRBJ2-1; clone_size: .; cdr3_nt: TGTGCCAGCAGCCCAGCGGGGGACTACACCAATGAGCAGTTCTTC; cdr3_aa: CASSPAGDYTNEQFF
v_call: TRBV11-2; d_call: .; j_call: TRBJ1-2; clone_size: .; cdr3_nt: TGTGCCAGCAGCTTAGTTACAGGGTTATATGGCTACACCTTC; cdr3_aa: CASSLVTGLYGYTF
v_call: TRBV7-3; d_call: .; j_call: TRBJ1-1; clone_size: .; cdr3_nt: TGTGCCAGCAGCGTCCCCGGGGAAAATAGAGCTTTCTTT; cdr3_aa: CASSVPGENRAFF